This T cell receptor beta chain was sequenced in a study of T cell repertoires in cytomegalovirus infection. This clonotype occurred once. A junction boundary mismatches the germline segment, possibly from a read error. This CDR3 has 15 residues. Germline V CDR1 and CDR2: MRHNA, SNTAGT. TCRdb re-called the reads through MiXCR, storing one row per CDR3 protein. The sample includes about 180,000 distinct CDR3 sequences, around 15% of them seen just once. The sample consisted of PBMCs. The V gene is TRBV6-4, the J gene TRBJ2-3, with D possibly matching TRBD2 (5 bases). The receptor comes from a human donor in good health (CMV status not recorded). Some clones in this sample may be carry-over from other donors' samples. CDR3 in DNA: TGTGCCAGCACCGAGGGTGGTTTACCCACAGATACGCAGTCTTTT. Protein: CASTEGGLPTDTQSF.